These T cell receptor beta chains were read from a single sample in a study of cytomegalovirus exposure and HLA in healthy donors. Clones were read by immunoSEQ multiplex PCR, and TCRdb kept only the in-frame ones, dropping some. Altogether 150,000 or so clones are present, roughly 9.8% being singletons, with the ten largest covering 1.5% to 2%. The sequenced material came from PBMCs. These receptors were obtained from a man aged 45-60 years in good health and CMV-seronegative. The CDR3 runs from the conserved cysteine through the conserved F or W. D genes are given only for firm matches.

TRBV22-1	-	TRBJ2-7	CPGSALKGAYEQYF
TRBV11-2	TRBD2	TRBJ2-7	CASSLVAGGPSEQYF
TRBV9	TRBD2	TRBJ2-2	CASSVLAGGVTGELFF
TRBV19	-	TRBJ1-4	CASSSAKGTNEKLFF
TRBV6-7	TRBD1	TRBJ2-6	CASNNTRTGCSGANVLTF
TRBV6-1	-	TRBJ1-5	CASSVTDSNQPQHF
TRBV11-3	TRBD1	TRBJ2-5	CASSVTGEETQYF
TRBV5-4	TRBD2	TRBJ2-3	CASSPHPAGGAGNTQYF
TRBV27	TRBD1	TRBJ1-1	CASSPPHSGTGGRANTEAFF
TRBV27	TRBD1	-	CASNSAFGQGIEYEQYF
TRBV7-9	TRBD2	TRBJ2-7	CDSSLAGANEQYF
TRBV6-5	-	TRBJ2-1	CASSYLRQDPYNEQFF
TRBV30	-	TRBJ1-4	CAWSVGVTNEKLFF
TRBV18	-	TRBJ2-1	CASSPGAGNSYNEQFF
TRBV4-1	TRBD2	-	CASSQGLAGAVYEQYF
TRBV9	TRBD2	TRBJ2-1	CANPGLVSLKSYNEQFF
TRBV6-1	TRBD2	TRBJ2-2	CASSELAGGTGELFF
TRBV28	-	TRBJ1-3	CASTRGAPGNTIYF
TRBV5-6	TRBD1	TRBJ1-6	CASSRGQGISPLHF
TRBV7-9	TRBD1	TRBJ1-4	CASRTGNEKLFF
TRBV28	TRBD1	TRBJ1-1	CASSLWPGGRTEAFF
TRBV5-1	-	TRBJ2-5	CASSNPTGQETQYF
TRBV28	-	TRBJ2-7	CASSLPSREQYF
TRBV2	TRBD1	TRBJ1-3	CASSQGVNGNTIYF
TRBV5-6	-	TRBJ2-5	CASSLVSGLQETQYF
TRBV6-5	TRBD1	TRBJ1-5	CASSSQGLAQPQHF
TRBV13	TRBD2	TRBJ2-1	CASSFSGGPDNEQFF
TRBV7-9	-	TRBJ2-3	CASSSGVSDTQYF
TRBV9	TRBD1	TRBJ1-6	CASSKRTGDNSPLHF
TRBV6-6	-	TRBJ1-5	CASNQGLGNQPQHF
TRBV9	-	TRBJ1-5	CASGEGDQPQHF
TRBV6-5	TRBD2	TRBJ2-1	CASSRTSSYNEQFF
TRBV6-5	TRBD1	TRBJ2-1	CASTLSGTGGREQFF
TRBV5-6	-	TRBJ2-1	CASSLEAGRIYNEQFF
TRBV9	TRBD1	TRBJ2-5	CASSVATGEQETQYF
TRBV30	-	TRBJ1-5	CAWGIGGSNQPQHF
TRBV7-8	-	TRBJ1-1	CASSLAGTVVTEAFF
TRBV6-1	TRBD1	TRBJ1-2	CASRVSDRVPERF
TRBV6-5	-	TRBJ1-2	CASSPGIGGYTF
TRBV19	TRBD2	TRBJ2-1	CASSVTSGEQFF
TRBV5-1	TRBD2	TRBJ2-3	CASRTGTSVGADTQYF
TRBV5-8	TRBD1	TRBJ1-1	CASSRYRGNTEAFF
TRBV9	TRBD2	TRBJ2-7	CASSVGGGGASYEQYF
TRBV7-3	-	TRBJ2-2	CASSLTLGLTGELFF
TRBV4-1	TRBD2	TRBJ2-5	CASSQFRGRGGPQETQYF
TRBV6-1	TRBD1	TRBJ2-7	CASTPQGDGAYEQYF
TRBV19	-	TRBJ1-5	CASSIRDSVNQPQHF
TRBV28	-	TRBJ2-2	CASSVQATTGELFF
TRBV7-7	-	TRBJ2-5	CASSQDRQETQYF
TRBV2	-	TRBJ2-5	CASRLALYQETQYF
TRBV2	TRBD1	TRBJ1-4	CASRDTGGAYEKLFF